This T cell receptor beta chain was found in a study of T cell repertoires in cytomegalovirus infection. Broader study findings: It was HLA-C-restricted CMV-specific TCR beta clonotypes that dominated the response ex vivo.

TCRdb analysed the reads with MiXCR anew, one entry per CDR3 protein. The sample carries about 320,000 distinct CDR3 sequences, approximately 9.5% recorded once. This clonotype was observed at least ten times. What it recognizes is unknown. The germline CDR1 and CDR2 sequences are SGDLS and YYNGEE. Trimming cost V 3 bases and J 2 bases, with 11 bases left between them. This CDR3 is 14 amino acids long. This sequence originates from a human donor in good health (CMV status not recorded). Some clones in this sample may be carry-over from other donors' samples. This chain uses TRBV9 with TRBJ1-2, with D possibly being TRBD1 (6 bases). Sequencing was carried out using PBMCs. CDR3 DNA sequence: TGTGCCAGCAGCGAAGGACAGAGGAACTATGGCTACACCTTC. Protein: CASSEGQRNYGYTF.